These 27 T cell receptor beta chains came from one sample sequenced in a study of vaccination and CD4 T cells after COVID-19. The sample's treatment: roughly ten-day PBMC culture with coronavirus spike peptide pools or control peptides (ViraFEST assay). CD4+ T cells that had been cultured provided DNA sequenced with the Oncomine TCR Beta short-read assay. TCRdb called the PCR reads again in MiXCR, with one record for every CDR3 protein. The sample has 6,500 to 8,500 distinct CDR3 sequences; 55% to 65% are singletons. No antigen is known for these receptors. Material for sequencing was CD4+ T cells from blood, cultured in vitro. Receptors were obtained from a human donor who had recovered from COVID-19.

This clonotype has just a few counts. The V call is TRBV5-1, the J call TRBJ2-2; 11 bases agree with TRBD2. CDR3 length: 16 residues. Trimming at V came to 3 bases and at J to 4 bases, leaving 5 bases not matched to a gene. CDR1 SGHRS and CDR2 YFSETQ come from the germline V gene. CDR3 loop: CASSYSGTSGTGELFF. Here the CDR3 DNA reads TGCGCCAGCAGCTACTCCGGGACTAGCGGCACCGGGGAGCTGTTTTTT.

This chain connects TRBV7-2 to TRBJ2-7, with 11 bases identical to TRBD2. The CDR3 is 15 amino acids. V lost 7 bases and J lost 0; bases outside the gene matches: 5. Germline assignment: CDR1 SGHTA and CDR2 FQGNSA. The CDR3 DNA follows: TGTGCCAGCACTCGACTAGCGGGAAGCTCCTACGAGCAGTACTTC. Its protein product is CASTRLAGSSYEQYF.

V and J are TRBV2 and TRBJ2-7, with a weak D call TRBD2 (7 bases). Trimming left V 2 bases short and J 6 bases short, with 17 bases between. Germline CDR1 SNHLY, CDR2 FYNNEI. The CDR3 runs 15 residues. CDR3 bases: TGTGCCAGCAGTGAATACGCGGGGGCACCCAGCGAGCAGTACTTC. This gives the protein CASSEYAGAPSEQYF.

V and J are TRBV28 and TRBJ2-2; a weak D match, TRBD1 (5 bases). Trimming pared 8 bases from V and 6 bases from J, leaving 13 bases between. Germline V lookup: CDR1 MDHEN, CDR2 SYDVKM. The CDR3 totals 13 residues. CDR3 sequence reads: CASWARGPGELFF. The CDR3 DNA is TGTGCCAGCTGGGCAAGGGGTCCCGGGGAGCTGTTTTTT.

V is TRBV28 and J is TRBJ1-2, with 8 bases that match TRBD1. V gave up 5 bases and J gave up 5 bases; unmatched junction bases: 7. Germline values: CDR1 MDHEN, CDR2 SYDVKM. The CDR3 extends over 14 amino acids. CDR3 DNA: TGTGCCAGCAGTCCGGGACAGGCGTCGTATGGCTACACCTTC. Amino acids: CASSPGQASYGYTF.

This clonotype came up once. The rearrangement uses TRBV6-5 and TRBJ2-1; a weak D match, TRBD1 (6 bases). Trimming left V 4 bases short and J 8 bases short, with 15 bases between. The length of the CDR3 is 14 residues. Germline V gene data show CDR1 as MNHEY and CDR2 as SVGAGI. CDR3 amino acids: CASSSIKQGDEQFF. The CDR3 nucleotides read TGTGCCAGCAGTTCCATAAAACAGGGTGATGAGCAGTTCTTC.

The chain uses TRBV7-6 and TRBJ1-5, with unresolved D. The V gene's germline CDR1 is SGHVS and CDR2 FNYEAQ. This CDR3 spans 12 amino acids. The V end was cut by 4 bases, the J end by 3 bases, with 4 bases between. CDR3 sequence reads: CASSSPNQPQHF. Here the CDR3 DNA reads TGTGCCAGCAGCTCCCCCAATCAGCCCCAGCATTTT.

In this sample, this clonotype turned up a few times. This chain joins TRBV6-5 and TRBJ1-2; 8 nucleotides agree with TRBD1. Germline values: CDR1 MNHEY, CDR2 SVGAGI. CDR3 length: 11 amino acids. V gave up 4 bases and J gave up 8 bases; unmatched junction bases: 0. Written as DNA, the CDR3 is TGTGCCAGCAGTTCAGGGGGCGGCTACACCTTC. Amino acid sequence: CASSSGGGYTF.

Only a few counts were recorded for this clonotype. The genes are TRBV10-1 and TRBJ1-2, with D possibly being TRBD1 (6 bases). The CDR3 is made up of 15 amino acids. Germline CDR1 WNHNN, CDR2 SYGVQD (reference sequence). V was pared by 0 bases and J by 5 bases, with 13 bases between. In nucleotides, the CDR3 is TGCGCCAGCAGTGAGTCCACGGGGGGCTATTATGGCTACACCTTC. This gives the protein CASSESTGGYYGYTF.

The V and J genes are TRBV11-3 and TRBJ2-5; 12 positions match TRBD2. CDR1 and CDR2 from the germline V gene are SGHNT and YENEEA. The CDR3 extends over 17 amino acids. The V segment lost 5 bases and the J segment 1 base; nucleotides outside the gene matches: 8. CDR3 sequence (DNA): TGTGCCAGCAGCCTCTCCTTACTAGCGGGGGGCCAAGAGACCCAGTACTTC. Translated, it gives CASSLSLLAGGQETQYF.

The chain carries TRBV2 and TRBJ1-2; tentative D call: TRBD1 (6 bases). From germline, CDR1 is SNHLY and CDR2 FYNNEI. This CDR3 region has 13 residues. Trimming pared 7 bases from V and 4 bases from J, leaving 13 bases between. CDR3 in DNA: TGTGCCAGCAATACAGGGAGGCTCTATGGCTACACCTTC. It is translated as CASNTGRLYGYTF.

The chain uses TRBV24-1 and TRBJ2-3; 9 nucleotides line up with TRBD2. V shed 4 bases and J 2 bases; nucleotides not matched to a gene: 6. CDR1 is KGHDR, CDR2 SFDVKD, per germline. The CDR3 is 16 amino acids. The CDR3 here is CATSDPKRGATDTQYF. CDR3 in DNA: TGTGCCACCAGTGACCCGAAGCGGGGGGCCACAGATACGCAGTATTTT.

This chain joins TRBV6-1 and TRBJ2-1; D remains unclear. Trimming took 4 bases from V and 2 from J, leaving 12 bases between them. Germline values: CDR1 MNHNS, CDR2 SASEGT. The CDR3 consists of 15 residues. The CDR3 DNA reads as TGTGCCAGCAGTGGGGGTCTTGGGCCCTACAATGAGCAGTTCTTC. Encoded protein: CASSGGLGPYNEQFF.

There are a few counts of this clonotype. This sequence joins TRBV27 and TRBJ2-3, with TRBD2 matching 11 bases. Germline CDR1 MNHEY, CDR2 SMNVEV (reference sequence). V lost 5 bases to trimming and J lost 4 bases; unmatched junction nucleotides: 11. The length of the CDR3 is 17 residues. This chain's CDR3 is CASSLNLAGGWSDTQYF. The CDR3 DNA follows: TGTGCCAGCAGTCTAAACTTAGCGGGGGGGTGGTCAGATACGCAGTATTTT.

The chain combines TRBV7-9 with TRBJ1-1; weak D call: TRBD1 (5 bases). This CDR3 is 17 amino acids long. Trimming removed 4 bases at V and 7 bases at J, with 25 bases between. Germline loops: CDR1 SEHNR, CDR2 FQNEAQ (reference sequence). The CDR3 sequence is CASSCKGSEGFGCEAFF. For the CDR3, the DNA is TGTGCCAGCAGCTGCAAGGGGTCGGAGGGGTTTGGTTGTGAAGCTTTCTTT.

The V gene is TRBV5-1, the J gene TRBJ2-7; 11 positions match TRBD2. Germline V CDR1 and CDR2: SGHRS, YFSETQ. The CDR3 contains 15 residues. With 4 bases clipped from V and 2 bases from J, the junction kept 5 bases outside the gene matches. The CDR3 loop is CASSPLAGGAYEQYF. The CDR3 DNA reads as TGCGCCAGCAGCCCTCTAGCGGGAGGTGCCTACGAGCAGTACTTC. Supplemented by reference TRBV5-1 and TRBJ2-7, the full variable domain reads KAGVTQTPRYLIKTRGQQVTLSCSPISGHRSVSWYQQTPGQGLQFLFEYFSETQRNKGNFPGRFSGRQFSNSRSEMNVSTLELGDSALYLCASSPLAGGAYEQYFGPGTRLTVT.

In this sample, this clonotype turned up once. CDR3: CASSLGLPPYEQYF. The CDR3 nucleotides are TGTGCCAGCAGCCTCGGGCTTCCCCCCTACGAGCAGTACTTC. V is TRBV7-6 and J is TRBJ2-7; D is unresolved. Trimming left V 5 bases short and J 2 bases short, with 13 bases between. The CDR3 sequence is 14 residues long. Germline-derived CDR1 and CDR2 are SGHVS and FNYEAQ.

A single count supports this clonotype. In DNA form, the CDR3 reads TGTGCCACCAGCAGAGTCCGGGGCTCATCTGGAAACACCATATATTTT. It is translated as CATSRVRGSSGNTIYF. V usage is TRBV15 and J usage is TRBJ1-3, with a weak D call TRBD1 (5 bases). The CDR3 is made up of 16 amino acids. Trimming cost V 1 base and J 1 base, with 11 bases left between them. Germline V gene sequence: CDR1 LNHNV, CDR2 YYDKDF (reference sequence).

This sequence joins TRBV15 and TRBJ1-1; a weak D match, TRBD1 (5 bases). The germline gives CDR1 LNHNV, CDR2 YYDKDF (reference sequence). V lost 0 bases and J lost 3, with 17 bases in between. This CDR3 spans 17 amino acids. The chain's CDR3 is CATSRESPEGPYTEAFF. For the CDR3, the DNA is TGTGCCACCAGCAGAGAGAGCCCGGAGGGGCCTTACACTGAAGCTTTCTTT.

The chain is built from TRBV28 and TRBJ1-2; D may be TRBD1 (5 bases). Germline CDR1 and CDR2: MDHEN and SYDVKM. Trimming cost V 7 bases and J 8 bases, with 23 bases left between them. This CDR3 is 15 amino acids long. For the CDR3, the DNA is TGTGCCAGCACCCCGACCAGTGCCGGGGACGAGGGCTACACCTTC. This codes for CASTPTSAGDEGYTF.

This clonotype has a single count. The chain couples TRBV20-1 to TRBJ1-4, with a weak D call TRBD1 (6 bases). The CDR3 covers 14 residues. Between the trimmed V and J ends, which lost 0 bases and 12 bases, there was a span of 17 bases. The germline gives CDR1 DFQATT, CDR2 SNEGSKA (reference sequence). The CDR3 region is CSARDKGGIRQLFF. As DNA, the CDR3 is TGCAGTGCTAGAGACAAAGGGGGGATCCGACAACTGTTTTTT.

The chain joins TRBV19 to TRBJ2-5, with 9 nucleotides matching TRBD1. CDR1 is LNHDA, CDR2 SQIVND, per germline (reference sequence). CDR3 size: 16 residues. The V and J ends lost 5 bases and 5 bases, in that order; junction bases with no gene match: 12. The CDR3 is CASSLPRTGEVETQYF. In DNA, the CDR3 is TGTGCCAGTAGTCTTCCCCGGACAGGGGAGGTGGAGACCCAGTACTTC.

V and J are TRBV6-1 and TRBJ1-5; D is perhaps TRBD1 (5 bases). V lost 4 bases and J lost 5, with 6 bases in between. Germline loops: CDR1 MNHNS, CDR2 SASEGT. The CDR3 is 12 amino acids. CDR3 nucleotides: TGTGCCAGCAGTGGCAGGGATCAGCCCCAGCATTTT. Its translation is CASSGRDQPQHF.

The table lists this clonotype with a few counts. The chain links TRBV7-6 to TRBJ2-5; D call uncertain. The germline V gene has CDR1 SGHVS and CDR2 FNYEAQ. The CDR3 is 15 residues long. The V end lost 2 bases, the J end lost 6 bases, and 16 bases lay between the germline ends. CDR3 region: CASSLIDEDMKTQYF. The CDR3 bases are TGTGCCAGCAGCTTAATAGACGAGGATATGAAGACCCAGTACTTC.

This clonotype is categorized as large (0.1 to 1%). The CDR3 nucleotides read TGCGCCAGCGCCGGGACTGCAACAAACGAGCAGTACTTC. Translating it yields CASAGTATNEQYF. This chain uses TRBV5-1 with TRBJ2-7; maybe TRBD2 (6 bases). The CDR3 runs to 13 residues. V was cut by 7 bases and J by 5 bases, with 16 bases left in between. From germline, CDR1 is SGHRS and CDR2 YFSETQ.

V gene TRBV6-5 combines with J gene TRBJ1-6; 7 positions match TRBD1. CDR3 length equals 16 residues. Germline V lookup: CDR1 MNHEY, CDR2 SVGAGI. V gave up 0 bases and J gave up 7 bases; unmatched junction bases: 6. CDR3 residues: CASSYSIQGGNSPLHF. In nucleotides, the CDR3 is TGTGCCAGCAGTTACTCGATTCAGGGGGGAAATTCACCCCTCCACTTT.

The rearrangement links TRBV6-2 or TRBV6-3 to TRBJ2-1, with 8 positions matching TRBD2. The CDR3 has 16 amino acids. With 5 bases clipped from V and 0 bases from J, the junction kept 6 bases outside the gene matches. Looked up from germline, CDR1 is MNHEY and CDR2 is SVGEGT. This CDR3 is CASSPGLALSYNEQFF. The CDR3, as DNA: TGTGCCAGCAGTCCCGGACTAGCACTCTCCTACAATGAGCAGTTCTTC.